This TCR beta chain was sequenced during a study of immune evolution from preneoplasia to lung adenocarcinoma. Study in general: HLA loss of heterozygosity: 6% to 7.5% AIS, under 19% MIA, about 30% ADC, none AAH.

Germline CDR1 reads MDHEN; CDR2 reads SYDVKM. V lost 10 bases and J lost 7, with 23 bases in between. CDR3 length: 14 amino acids. H&E slides confirmed each diagnosis, reviewed by two pathologists independently. Only in-frame clones appear in the TCRdb table, and some are missing; sequencing was by immunoSEQ multiplex PCR. The sample lists thousands of clones; around 75% were seen once. Input material: FFPE invasive lung adenocarcinoma tissue. This TCR was recovered from a person in their 60s with lung adenocarcinoma. The chain employs TRBV28 and TRBJ2-7; D uncertain. CDR3 loop: CATSATDALKEQYF. The CDR3 bases are TGTGCCACCTCGGCTACGGACGCCCTGAAGGAGCAGTACTTC.